This T cell receptor beta chain was recovered during a study of OX40 agonist ivuxolimab in advanced cancers. CDR1 LNHDA and CDR2 SQIVND come from the germline V gene (reference sequence). There are 14 residues in the CDR3. Trimming cost V 2 bases and J 5 bases; bases outside gene matches: 6. TCRdb's table, derived via immunoSEQ multiplex PCR, lists solely in-frame clones and lacks some. The sample has about 41,000 clones; about 91% are singletons. Sequences were derived from CD4+ or CD8+ T cells sorted from blood, sampled in a trial of the OX40 agonist ivuxolimab. The TCR comes from an adult with an advanced solid tumor such as melanoma, head and neck, liver or kidney cancer. The chain is built from TRBV19 and TRBJ2-7; TRBD2 matches 7 bases. The CDR3 nucleotides read TGTGCCAGTAGTATACTGGGGGGGATCCACGAGCAGTACTTC. It yields the protein CASSILGGIHEQYF.